This T cell receptor (beta chain) originates from a study of neoadjuvant anti-PD-1 for oral cavity cancer. Study background: Most patients had three to four biweekly doses of 3 mg/kg nivolumab before resection.

Study-wide findings and caveats: TCR analyses covered only a few patients per response group.

Generated by immunoSEQ multiplex PCR, the TCRdb table keeps only in-frame clones and is missing some. The table lists around 16,000 clones, about 69% of them singletons. Germline CDR1 reads LNHDA; CDR2 reads SQIVND (reference sequence). V lost 4 bases and J lost 1, with 10 bases in between. The CDR3 loop spans 14 amino acids. This clone was seen a few times. Its antigen is as yet unknown. The chain couples TRBV19 to TRBJ2-5; D possibly corresponds to TRBD1 (6 bases). The sample was PBMCs, taken before nivolumab (anti-PD-1) treatment. The clonotype was recovered from a person aged 35-79 years with oral cavity squamous cell carcinoma. The CDR3 DNA follows: TGTGCCAGTAGTACCAGGACAGTCCAAGAGACCCAGTACTTC. Its translation is CASSTRTVQETQYF.